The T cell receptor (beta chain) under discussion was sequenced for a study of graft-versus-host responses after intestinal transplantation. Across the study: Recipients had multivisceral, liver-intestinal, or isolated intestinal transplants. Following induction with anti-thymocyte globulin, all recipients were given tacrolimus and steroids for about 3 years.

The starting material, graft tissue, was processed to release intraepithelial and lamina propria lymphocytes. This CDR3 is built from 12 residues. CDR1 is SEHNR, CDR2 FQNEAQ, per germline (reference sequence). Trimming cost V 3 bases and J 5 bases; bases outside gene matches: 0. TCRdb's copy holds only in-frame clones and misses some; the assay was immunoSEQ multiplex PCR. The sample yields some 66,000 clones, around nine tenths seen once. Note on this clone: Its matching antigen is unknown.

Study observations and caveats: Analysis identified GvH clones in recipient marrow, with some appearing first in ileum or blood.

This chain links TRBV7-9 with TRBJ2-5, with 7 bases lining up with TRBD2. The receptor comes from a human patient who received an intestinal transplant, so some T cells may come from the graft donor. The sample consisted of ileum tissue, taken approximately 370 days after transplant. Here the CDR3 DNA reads TGTGCCAGCAGCTTCGGGGGGGAGACCCAGTACTTC. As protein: CASSFGGETQYF.